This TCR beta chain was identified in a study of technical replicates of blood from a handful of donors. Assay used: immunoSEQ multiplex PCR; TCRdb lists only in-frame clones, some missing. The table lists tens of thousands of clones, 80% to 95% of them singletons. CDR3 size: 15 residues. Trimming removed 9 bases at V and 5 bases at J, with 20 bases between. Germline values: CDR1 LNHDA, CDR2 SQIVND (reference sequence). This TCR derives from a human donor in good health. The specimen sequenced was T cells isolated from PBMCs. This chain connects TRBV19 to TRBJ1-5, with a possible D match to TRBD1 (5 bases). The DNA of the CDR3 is TGTGCCAGCCATACTCACTATGGGGGGGATCAGCCCCAGCATTTT. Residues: CASHTHYGGDQPQHF.